Sequencing of this TCR beta chain was carried out in a study of blood T cell repertoires in COVID-19. Per the original methods: Nucleated cell counts were estimated from reference gene primer amplification. The assay was immunoSEQ multiplex PCR, and TCRdb's table has in-frame clones only and misses some. V and J calls and clone size come straight from that table; D and trimming were deduced from the DNA. The profile shows roughly 250,000 clones, approximately 86% of them singletons. Two consecutive negative NP/OP PCR tests, clearance, or resolved symptoms defined Cohort 3 recovery. The sequenced material came from PBMCs or T cells enriched from blood (not recorded which). The clonotype was recovered from a woman aged 45 to 65 who had recovered from COVID-19.

The CDR3 is CASSSGGQADFTIYF. The CDR3 DNA sequence: TGTGCCAGCAGCTCAGGGGGGCAGGCGGACTTCACCATATATTTT. This rearrangement joins TRBV7-2 to TRBJ1-3; the match to TRBD1 covers 7 bases. This CDR3 region has 15 residues. V was clipped by 4 bases and J by 9 bases; unmatched bases: 12. Germline-derived CDR1 and CDR2 are SGHTA and FQGNSA.